Each of the 7 T cell receptor beta chains below was sequenced from the same sample in a study of molecular identifiers for immune sequencing clone quantification. From the PCR reads, TCRdb called clonotypes with MiXCR, one entry per CDR3 protein. The data hold over 50,000 distinct CDR3 sequences, with around 33% observed a single time. Sequencing input: naive CD8+ T cells from blood, with Jurkat cell RNA spiked in. Subset meaning: FACS-sorted CD8+CD4-CCR7+CD45RA+ naive T cells. The receptors come from a human donor in good health. Some libraries in this study had Jurkat cell RNA spiked in.

This clonotype was seen more than once but under ten times. The rearrangement links TRBV28 to TRBJ2-3; no firm D call. This CDR3 region has 13 residues. From germline, CDR1 is MDHEN and CDR2 SYDVKM. V shed 4 bases and J shed 2 bases, with 7 bases lying between them. The CDR3 DNA is TGTGCCAGCAGTTCGTTAGACACAGATACGCAGTATTTT. Translated, it gives CASSSLDTDTQYF.

This rearrangement joins TRBV13 to TRBJ1-5; D remains ambiguous. The CDR3 is 13 amino acids. V lost 0 bases and J lost 11, with 11 bases in between. CDR1 is PRHDT, CDR2 FYEKMQ, per germline (reference sequence). The CDR3 reads CASSLGPGSAQHF. The CDR3 DNA is TGTGCCAGCAGCTTAGGCCCCGGGTCGGCCCAGCATTTT.

This clonotype has only a few counts. The chain is built from TRBV12-3 or TRBV12-4 and TRBJ2-3; D is perhaps TRBD2 (6 bases). Trimming left V 3 bases short and J 3 bases short, with 10 bases between. CDR3 length: 14 amino acids. In DNA, the CDR3 is TGTGCCAGCAGTTTGGGAGGTTGGACAGATACGCAGTATTTT. It translates to CASSLGGWTDTQYF.

The chain's CDR3 is CASGDAYGYTF. CDR3 bases: TGTGCCAGCGGCGACGCATATGGCTACACCTTC. The rearrangement uses TRBV9 and TRBJ1-2, with unresolved D. V lost 7 bases and J 5 bases, leaving 9 bases between the germline ends. Per the germline V gene, CDR1 is SGDLS and CDR2 is YYNGEE. The CDR3 has 11 amino acids.

The sample holds many counts of this clonotype. This rearrangement joins TRBV6-2 or TRBV6-3 to TRBJ1-1, with a weak D call TRBD1 (6 bases). CDR3 length equals 14 residues. Trimming took off 0 bases at V and 4 bases at J, with 9 bases between the two ends. Per germline, CDR1 MNHEY and CDR2 SVGEGT. The CDR3 protein is CASSYSWGATEAFF. The CDR3 DNA reads TGTGCCAGCAGTTACTCGTGGGGGGCCACTGAAGCTTTCTTT.

Comments on this clonotype: A much bigger clone sits one base away, suggesting this may be a read error. The chain has TRBV28 and TRBJ2-4, with D possibly TRBD2 on 6 matching bases. The CDR3 consists of 14 residues. Germline lookup yields CDR1 MDHEN and CDR2 SYDVKM. CDR3 region: CTSSSGLAKNIQYF. DNA of the CDR3: TGTACCAGCAGTAGCGGTTTAGCCAAAAACATTCAGTACTTC.

Remarks on this clonotype: A much larger clone is a single base away; this may be a read error. The V gene is TRBV7-2, the J gene TRBJ2-7; D is undetermined. The CDR3 loop spans 15 amino acids. From germline, CDR1 is SGHTA and CDR2 FQGNSA. Trimming took 5 bases from V and 5 from J, leaving 19 bases between them. CDR3 in amino acids: CASSPSPGPPNEQYF. CDR3 in DNA: TGTGCCAGCAGCCCCTCCCCCGGGCCCCCCAACGAGCAGTACTTC.